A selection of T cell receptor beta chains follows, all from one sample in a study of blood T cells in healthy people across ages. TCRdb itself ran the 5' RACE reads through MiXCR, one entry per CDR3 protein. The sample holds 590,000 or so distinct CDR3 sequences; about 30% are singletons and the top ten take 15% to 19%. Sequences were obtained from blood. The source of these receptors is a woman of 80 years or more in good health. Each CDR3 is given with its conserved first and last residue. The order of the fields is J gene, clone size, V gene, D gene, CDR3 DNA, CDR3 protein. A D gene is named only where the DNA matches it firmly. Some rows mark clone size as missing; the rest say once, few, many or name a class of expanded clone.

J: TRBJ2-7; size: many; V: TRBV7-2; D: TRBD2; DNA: TGTGCCAGCAGCTTAGACCAGCGGGGGGTCCTCACTAGCTCCTACGAGCAGTACTTC; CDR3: CASSLDQRGVLTSSYEQYF
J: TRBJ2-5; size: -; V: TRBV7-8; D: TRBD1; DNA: TGTGCCAGCAGCCCCCGGGACAGGGACGGCAAGCAGTACTTC; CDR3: CASSPRDRDGKQYF
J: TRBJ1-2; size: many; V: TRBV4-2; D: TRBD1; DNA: TGTGCCAGCAGCCGGACAGGGGGCGAGGGCTACACCTTC; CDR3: CASSRTGGEGYTF
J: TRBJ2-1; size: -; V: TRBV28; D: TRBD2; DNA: TGTGCCAGCAGTCCTTCTAGCGGGGGTCTCTACGACAATGGGCAGTTCTTC; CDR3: CASSPSSGGLYDNGQFF
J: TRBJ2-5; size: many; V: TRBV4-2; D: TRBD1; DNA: TGTGCCAGCAGCCAAGTGTCGTTTGCACAGGGGGCCCAAGAGACCCAGTACTTC; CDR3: CASSQVSFAQGAQETQYF
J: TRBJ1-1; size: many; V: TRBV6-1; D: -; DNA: TGTGCCAGCACTATTCGGGGGACTGAAGCTTTCTTT; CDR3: CASTIRGTEAFF
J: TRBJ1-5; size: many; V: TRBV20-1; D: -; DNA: TGCAGTGTTCAGCCCGGGGGTCAGCCCCAGCATTTT; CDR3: CSVQPGGQPQHF
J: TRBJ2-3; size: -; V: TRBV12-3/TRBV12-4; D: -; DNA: TGTGCCAGCATTCAGGGGCGGGGGAGCGCAGATGCGCAGTATTTT; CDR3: CASIQGRGSADAQYF
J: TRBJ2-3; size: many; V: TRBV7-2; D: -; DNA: TGTGCCAGCAGCTTAGCGTCGGGGGCCCCAGATACGCAGTATTTT; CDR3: CASSLASGAPDTQYF
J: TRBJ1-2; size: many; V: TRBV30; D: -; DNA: TGTGCCTGGAGTACAATGGGACGAAACTATGGCTACACCTTC; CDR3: CAWSTMGRNYGYTF
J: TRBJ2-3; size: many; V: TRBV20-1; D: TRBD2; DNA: TGCAGTGCTAGTGTTGCTAGCGGGGACGATACGCAGTATTTT; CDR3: CSASVASGDDTQYF
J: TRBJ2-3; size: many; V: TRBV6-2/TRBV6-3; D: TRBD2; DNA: TGTGCCAGCAGTGATACCCGGGGGGGCGTCGCAGATACGCAGTATTTT; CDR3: CASSDTRGGVADTQYF
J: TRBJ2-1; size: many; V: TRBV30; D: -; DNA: TGTGCCTGGAGTCGCTATATCAATGAGCAGTTCTTC; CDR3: CAWSRYINEQFF
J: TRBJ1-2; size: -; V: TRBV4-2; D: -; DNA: TGTGCCAGCAGCCAAGCAGCGGGGCAGTCCTATGGCTACACCTTC; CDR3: CASSQAAGQSYGYTF
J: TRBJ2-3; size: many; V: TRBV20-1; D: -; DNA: TGCAGTGCTAGAGGACGTAGCGCAGATACGCAGTATTTT; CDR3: CSARGRSADTQYF
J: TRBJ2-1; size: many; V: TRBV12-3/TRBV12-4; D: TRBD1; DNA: TGTGCCAGCAGTTTAACGACAGGGGGCGCGTACAATGAGCAGTTCTTC; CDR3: CASSLTTGGAYNEQFF
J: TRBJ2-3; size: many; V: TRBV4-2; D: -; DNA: TGTGCCAGCAGCCAAGTGACTCAGAGTAGCACAGATACGCAGTATTTT; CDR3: CASSQVTQSSTDTQYF
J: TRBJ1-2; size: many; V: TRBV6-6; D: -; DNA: TGTGCCAGCAGTTACTCTTCGGGGAATGGCTACACCTTC; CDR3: CASSYSSGNGYTF
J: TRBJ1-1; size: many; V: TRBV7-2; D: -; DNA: TGTGCCAGCAGCCACTTGGGAACTGAAGCTTTCTTT; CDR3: CASSHLGTEAFF
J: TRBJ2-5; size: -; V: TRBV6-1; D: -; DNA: TGTGCCAGCAGCACCGGACAGATTCAAGAGACCCAGTACTTC; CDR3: CASSTGQIQETQYF
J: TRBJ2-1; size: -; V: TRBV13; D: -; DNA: TGTGCCAGCAGCTTGCCAGCGGAGACCTACAATGAGCAGTTCTTC; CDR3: CASSLPAETYNEQFF
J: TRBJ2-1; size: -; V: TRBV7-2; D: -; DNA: TGTGCCAGCAGCTCCTACCCCCTAGGTGAGCAGTTCTTC; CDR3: CASSSYPLGEQFF
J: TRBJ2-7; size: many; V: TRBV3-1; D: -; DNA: TGTGCCAGCAGCCAAGATCGGATTTCGCACGAGCAGTACTTC; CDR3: CASSQDRISHEQYF
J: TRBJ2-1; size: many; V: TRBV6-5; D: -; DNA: TGTGCCAGCAGCCGGGACCCGACGAACAATGAGCAGTTCTTC; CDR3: CASSRDPTNNEQFF
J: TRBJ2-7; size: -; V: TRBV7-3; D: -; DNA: TGTGCCAGCAGCCAAAATAGGGGGGCAGAGCAGTACTTC; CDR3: CASSQNRGAEQYF
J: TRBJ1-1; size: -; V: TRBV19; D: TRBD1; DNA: TGTGCCAGTAGTACATTTACAGGGGGCACCACTGAAGCTTTCTTT; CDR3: CASSTFTGGTTEAFF
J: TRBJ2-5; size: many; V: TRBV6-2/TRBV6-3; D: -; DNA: TGTGCCAGCAGCCCCCGGGCAGGGGTCCTCCAAGAGACCCAGTACTTC; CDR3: CASSPRAGVLQETQYF
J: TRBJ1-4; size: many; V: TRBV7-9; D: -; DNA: TGTGCCAGCAGCCCCCCCGGGGAAGTGGGTGAAAAACTGTTTTTT; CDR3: CASSPPGEVGEKLFF
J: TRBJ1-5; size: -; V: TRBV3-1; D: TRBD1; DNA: TGTGCCAGCAGCCAAGGCGGGACAGGGTGGAGACAGCCCCAGCATTTT; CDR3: CASSQGGTGWRQPQHF
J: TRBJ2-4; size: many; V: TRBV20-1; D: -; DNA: TGCAGTGCTAGCGGACACGTCGAGTTAGCCAAAAACATTCAGTACTTC; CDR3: CSASGHVELAKNIQYF
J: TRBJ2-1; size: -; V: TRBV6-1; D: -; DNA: TGTGCCAGCAGTGAAGCAGCAGATTACTACAATGAGCAGTTCTTC; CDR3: CASSEAADYYNEQFF
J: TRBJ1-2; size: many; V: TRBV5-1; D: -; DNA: TGCGCCAGCAGCCGCGACCGCACCTATGGCTACACCTTC; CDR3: CASSRDRTYGYTF
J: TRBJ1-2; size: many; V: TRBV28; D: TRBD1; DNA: TGTGCCAGCAGCCGGACAGGGTTAATGACCTATGGCTACACCTTC; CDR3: CASSRTGLMTYGYTF
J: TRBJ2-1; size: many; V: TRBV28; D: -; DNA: TGTGCCAGCAGGGCGGGTACTGGGCGGAATGAGCAGTTCTTC; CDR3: CASRAGTGRNEQFF
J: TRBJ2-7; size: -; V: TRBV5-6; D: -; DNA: TGTGCCAGCAGCTGCCGGGGATGGGACTGCGAGCAGTACTTC; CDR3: CASSCRGWDCEQYF
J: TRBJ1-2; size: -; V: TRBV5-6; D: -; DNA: TGTGCCAGCAATATAAGGGACACCGCCTTTAACTATGGCTACACCTTC; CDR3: CASNIRDTAFNYGYTF
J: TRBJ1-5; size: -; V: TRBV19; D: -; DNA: TGTGTCAGCCGAGGCTATGGAGGCAATCAGCCCCAGCATTTT; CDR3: CVSRGYGGNQPQHF
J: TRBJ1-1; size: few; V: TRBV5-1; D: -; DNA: TGCGCCAGCAAAAGCTTAAGGGACACTGAAGCTTTCTTT; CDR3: CASKSLRDTEAFF
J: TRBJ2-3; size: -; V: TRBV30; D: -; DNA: TGTGCCTGGAGGGGGCCCTCCACAGATACGCAGTATTTT; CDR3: CAWRGPSTDTQYF
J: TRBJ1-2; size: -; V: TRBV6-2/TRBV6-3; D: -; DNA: TGTGCCAGCAGTTACGGGGCAGGGTACTATGGCTACACCTTC; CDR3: CASSYGAGYYGYTF
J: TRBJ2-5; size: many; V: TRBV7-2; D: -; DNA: TGTGCCAGCAGCCGTGGGCAGGGGGGGGGTCGGACCCAGTACTTC; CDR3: CASSRGQGGGRTQYF
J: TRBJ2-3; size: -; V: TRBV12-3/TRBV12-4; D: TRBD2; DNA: TGTGCCAGCAGTGTTTCGAAGACTAGCGGTTCAGATACGCAGTATTTT; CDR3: CASSVSKTSGSDTQYF
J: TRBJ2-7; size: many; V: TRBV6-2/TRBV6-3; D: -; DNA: TGTGCCAGCAGTCCTCTCGGGACAAGAACCTACGAGCAGTACTTC; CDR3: CASSPLGTRTYEQYF
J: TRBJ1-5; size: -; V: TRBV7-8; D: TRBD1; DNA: TGTGCCAGCAGGGGGACAGGGGGCAGGGGAGCAAATCAGCCCCAGCATTTT; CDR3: CASRGTGGRGANQPQHF
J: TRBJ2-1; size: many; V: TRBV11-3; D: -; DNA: TGTGCCAGCAGCTTGGATGGTTTATACAATGAGCAGTTCTTC; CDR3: CASSLDGLYNEQFF
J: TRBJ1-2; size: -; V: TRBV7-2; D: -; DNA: TGTGCCAGCAGCTTAGCGGCTTCGAGTGGCTACACCTTC; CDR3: CASSLAASSGYTF
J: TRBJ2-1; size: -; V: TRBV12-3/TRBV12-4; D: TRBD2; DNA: TGTGCCAGCAGAGATCTAGCGGGGGGTAGGAATGAGCGGTTCTTC; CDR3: CASRDLAGGRNERFF
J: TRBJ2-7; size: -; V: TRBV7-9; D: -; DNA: TGTGCCAGCAGCTTAGCGCCAAGGGGACCCTACGAGCAGTACTTC; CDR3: CASSLAPRGPYEQYF
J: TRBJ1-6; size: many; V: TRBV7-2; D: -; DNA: TGTGCCAGCAGCCCAGGGGTTAGCTCCTATAATTCACCCCTCCACTTT; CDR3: CASSPGVSSYNSPLHF
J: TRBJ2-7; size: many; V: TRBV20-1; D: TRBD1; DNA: TGCAGTGCTAGAGATCAGGGACAGGGAGGGCCCTACGAGCAGTACTTC; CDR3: CSARDQGQGGPYEQYF
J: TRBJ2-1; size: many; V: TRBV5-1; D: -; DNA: TGCGCCAGCAGCTATCCGGGGCCAGAGCAGTTCTTC; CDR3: CASSYPGPEQFF
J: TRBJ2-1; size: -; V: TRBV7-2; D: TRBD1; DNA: TGTGCCAGCAGCTACCCAGGGGGAAAGTCCTACAATGAGCAGTTCTTC; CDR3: CASSYPGGKSYNEQFF
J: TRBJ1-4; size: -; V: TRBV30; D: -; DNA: TGTGCCTGGAGTCAGGAGGAACAGCAAAAACTGTTTTTT; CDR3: CAWSQEEQQKLFF